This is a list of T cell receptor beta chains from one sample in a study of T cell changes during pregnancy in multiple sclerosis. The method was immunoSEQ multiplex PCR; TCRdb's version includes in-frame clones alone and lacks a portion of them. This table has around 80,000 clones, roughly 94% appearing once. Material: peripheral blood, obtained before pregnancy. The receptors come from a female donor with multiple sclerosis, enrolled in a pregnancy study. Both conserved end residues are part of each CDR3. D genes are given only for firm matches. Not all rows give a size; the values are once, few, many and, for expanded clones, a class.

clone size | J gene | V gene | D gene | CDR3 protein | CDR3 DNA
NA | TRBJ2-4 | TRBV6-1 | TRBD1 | CASRETGSIQYF | TGTGCCAGCAGGGAGACAGGGAGCATTCAGTACTTC
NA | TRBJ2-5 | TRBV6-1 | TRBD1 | CASSEAQGGRETQYF | TGTGCCAGCAGTGAAGCCCAAGGGGGCCGGGAGACCCAGTACTTC
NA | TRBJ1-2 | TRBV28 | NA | CASSIPTDGYTF | TGTGCCAGCAGTATCCCGACTGATGGCTACACCTTC
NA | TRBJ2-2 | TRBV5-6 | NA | CASSLRYAKSGYTGELFF | TGTGCCAGCAGCTTGAGATACGCGAAGTCAGGGTACACCGGGGAGCTGTTTTTT
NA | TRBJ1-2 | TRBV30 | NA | CAWSVQGRGYTF | TGTGCCTGGAGTGTACAGGGAAGGGGCTACACCTTC
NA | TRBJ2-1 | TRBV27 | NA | CASSLTGLNEQFF | TGTGCCAGCAGTCTTACAGGGTTGAATGAGCAGTTCTTC
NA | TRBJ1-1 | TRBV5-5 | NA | CASSSPPGNTEAFF | TGTGCCAGCAGCTCACCGCCCGGGAACACTGAAGCTTTCTTT
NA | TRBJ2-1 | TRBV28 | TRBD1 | CASTQDRVINEQFF | TGTGCCAGCACTCAGGACAGGGTTATCAATGAGCAGTTCTTC
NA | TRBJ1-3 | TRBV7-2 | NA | CASSLGGQQGNTIYF | TGTGCCAGCAGCTTAGGCGGACAGCAGGGCAACACCATATATTTT
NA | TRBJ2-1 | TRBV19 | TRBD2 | CASSIAGGSNYNEQFF | TGTGCCAGTAGTATAGCGGGCGGGAGCAACTACAATGAGCAGTTCTTC
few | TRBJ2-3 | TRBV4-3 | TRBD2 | CASSQDPGWYGEGQDTQYF | TGCGCCAGCAGCCAAGATCCCGGGTGGTACGGGGAGGGCCAGGATACGCAGTATTTT
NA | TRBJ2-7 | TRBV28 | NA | CASTPTTPNYEQYF | TGTGCCAGCACCCCTACGACTCCTAATTACGAGCAGTACTTC
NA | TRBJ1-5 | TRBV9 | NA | CASSVGQVNQPQHF | TGTGCCAGCAGCGTAGGTCAGGTCAATCAGCCCCAGCATTTT
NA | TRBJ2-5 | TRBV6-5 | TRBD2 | CASRLAGGPETQYF | TGTGCCAGTAGACTAGCGGGAGGGCCGGAGACCCAGTACTTC
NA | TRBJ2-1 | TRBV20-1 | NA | CSARELAEQFF | TGCAGTGCTAGAGAACTAGCAGAGCAGTTCTTC
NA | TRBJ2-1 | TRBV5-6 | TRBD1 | CASSFDDRAYNEQFF | TGTGCCAGCAGCTTCGACGACAGGGCCTACAATGAGCAGTTCTTC
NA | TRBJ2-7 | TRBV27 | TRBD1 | CASSFFGTGGAEQYF | TGTGCCAGCAGTTTCTTCGGGACAGGGGGCGCCGAGCAGTACTTC
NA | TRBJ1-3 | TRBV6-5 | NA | CASSLLDSGDTIYF | TGTGCCAGCAGCCTACTCGACTCCGGCGACACCATATATTTT
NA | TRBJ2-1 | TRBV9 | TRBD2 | CASSVGTSGRNEQFF | TGTGCCAGCAGCGTAGGGACTAGCGGGCGGAATGAGCAGTTCTTC
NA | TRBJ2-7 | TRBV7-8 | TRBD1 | CASSFGTGSYEQYF | TGTGCCAGCAGCTTCGGGACAGGTTCCTACGAGCAGTACTTC
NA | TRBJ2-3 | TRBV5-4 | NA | CASSPSTDTQYF | TGTGCCAGCAGCCCAAGCACAGATACGCAGTATTTT
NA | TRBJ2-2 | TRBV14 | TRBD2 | CASSQEGGSNTGELFF | TGTGCCAGCAGCCAAGAAGGCGGGAGTAACACCGGGGAGCTGTTTTTT
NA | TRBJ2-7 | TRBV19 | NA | CASSIGTDYEQYF | TGTGCCAGTAGTATAGGGACAGACTACGAGCAGTACTTC
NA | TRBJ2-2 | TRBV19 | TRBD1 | CASSLQGPGELFF | TGTGCCAGTAGTCTACAGGGGCCCGGGGAGCTGTTTTTT